This T cell receptor (beta chain) was recorded in a study of T cells in Graves' hyperthyroidism and ophthalmopathy. V lost 1 base and J lost 3, with 6 bases in between. The CDR3 is 13 amino acids. Germline loops: CDR1 SEHNR, CDR2 FQNEAQ (reference sequence). This clonotype was seen a handful of times. Regions amplified from RNA transcripts were the TCR beta CDR3 regions. TCR CDR3 underwent first-round RT-PCR with the HTBI primer set. TCRdb re-called the multiplex PCR reads with MiXCR, one entry per CDR3 protein. This table has just over 550,000 distinct CDR3 sequences, 46% appearing once. The chain links TRBV7-9 to TRBJ1-2; D uncertain. The clonotype comes from a woman between 18 and 29 years old with Graves' hyperthyroidism. Sequenced sample: peripheral blood or thyroid tissue (not recorded which). CDR3 loop: CASSLVGHYGYTF. DNA for the CDR3: TGTGCCAGCAGCTTAGTGGGTCACTATGGCTACACCTTC.